This T cell receptor beta chain came from a study of blood T cell repertoires in COVID-19. Across the study: PBMCs, B-cell-depleted T cells, or T cells provided the cDNA or gDNA that made up the material.

In assigning cohorts, the study relied on participant-reported clinical history. The repertoire was sequenced with immunoSEQ multiplex PCR; TCRdb's copy has only in-frame clones and lacks some. The table has about 300,000 clones, roughly 89% seen once; the top ten hold over 4%. Trimming pared 5 bases from V and 1 base from J, leaving 15 bases between. Germline V lookup: CDR1 LNHDA, CDR2 SQIVND (reference sequence). This CDR3 comprises 15 residues. The sequencing input was PBMCs or T cells enriched from blood (not recorded which). This sequence was found in a man in his 60s who had recovered from COVID-19. The chain couples TRBV19 to TRBJ2-7; maybe TRBD2 (7 bases). The CDR3: CASSSRRGGSYEQYF. The CDR3 bases are TGTGCCAGTAGTTCTCGCAGGGGAGGGTCCTACGAGCAGTACTTC.